Presented here are 4 T cell receptor beta chains from one specimen sequenced in a study. In TCRdb, the RT-PCR reads were re-called with MiXCR into one record per CDR3 protein. The sample records about 680,000 distinct CDR3 sequences, around 14% being singletons. Sample: memory CD4+ T cells from blood. The receptors were sampled from a female donor in good health, serving as a healthy control.

This clonotype was detected ten times or more. The CDR3 spells CASSTSGSGSYNEQFF. In nucleotides, the CDR3 is TGCGCCAGCAGCACTAGCGGGAGTGGCTCCTACAATGAGCAGTTCTTC. The V and J genes are TRBV5-1 and TRBJ2-1, with 11 positions matching TRBD2. The germline V gene encodes CDR1 SGHRS and CDR2 YFSETQ. The CDR3 extends over 16 amino acids. The V segment lost 4 bases and the J segment 0 bases; nucleotides outside the gene matches: 3.

The chain uses TRBV2 and TRBJ1-4, with D possibly being TRBD1 (5 bases). Trimming stripped 2 bases from V and 10 bases from J, with 17 bases between. Looked up from germline, CDR1 is SNHLY and CDR2 is FYNNEI. The CDR3 covers 15 residues. As DNA, the CDR3 is TGTGCCAGCAGTGAATTCGCCGGAGACAGCGGAAAACTGTTTTTT. Its translation: CASSEFAGDSGKLFF.

This clonotype has only a few counts. The chain recombines TRBV24-1 with TRBJ2-7; 7 bases are shared with TRBD1. CDR3 length equals 14 residues. Trimming took 4 bases from V and 3 from J; bases not matched to a gene: 5. CDR1 and CDR2 (germline): KGHDR, SFDVKD. CDR3 in DNA: TGTGCCACCAGTGACAGCCACAGGGGCTACGAGCAGTACTTC. Translating gives CATSDSHRGYEQYF.

The table lists this clonotype with a few counts. The V and J genes are TRBV20-1 and TRBJ2-6, with D perhaps TRBD2 (5 bases). CDR3 length: 14 residues. Germline V gene sequence: CDR1 DFQATT, CDR2 SNEGSKA (reference sequence). Deletions cut 3 bases from V and 2 bases from J, with 8 bases between. The CDR3 is CSASPGTGANVLTF. For the CDR3, the DNA is TGCAGTGCTAGCCCCGGGACTGGGGCCAACGTCCTGACTTTC.